This is a list of T cell receptor beta chains from one sample in a study of human T cells and chemical hapten exposure. TCRdb independently ran MiXCR on the RACE reads; one entry per CDR3 protein. Of more than 95,000 distinct CDR3 sequences in the sample, around 35% were seen once. The starting material was whole blood, obtained in connection with sensitization to the hapten diphenylcyclopropenone (DPC). These receptors were obtained from a middle-aged man with alopecia areata. Some clones in this sample may be carry-over from other donors' samples. Both conserved end residues are part of each CDR3.

v_gene	j_gene	CDR3aa
TRBV29-1	TRBJ2-5	CSVVGGTLFGETQYF
TRBV29-1	TRBJ2-1	CSGGQGVNEQFF
TRBV15	TRBJ2-2	CATSGGETSFTGELFF
TRBV12-3/TRBV12-4	TRBJ1-2	CASSSSSVSNNYGYTF
TRBV29-1	TRBJ2-7	CSVRDRGAYEQYF
TRBV4-2	TRBJ2-6	CASSQFRGTGANVLTF
TRBV18	TRBJ2-2	CTSSPPGQITGELFF
TRBV7-9	TRBJ1-4	CASSLGLGQGATNEKLFF
TRBV20-1	TRBJ2-3	CSARRQGHTDTQYF
TRBV4-1	TRBJ2-3	CASSQEATLTDTQYF
TRBV21-1	TRBJ2-7	CASSNGLAVSYEQYF
TRBV24-1	TRBJ2-5	CATSDRTGQADRTQYF
TRBV10-3	TRBJ2-3	CAIRSGRDTQYF
TRBV11-2	TRBJ1-2	CASSLGADQHGYTF
TRBV28	TRBJ2-3	CASSETLAGGSTDTQYF
TRBV9	TRBJ2-5	CASSVEPRGGETQYF
TRBV7-2	TRBJ1-2	CASSKNNRDSFYGYTF
TRBV6-2/TRBV6-3	TRBJ1-2	CASSPGQVEGYGYTF
TRBV2	TRBJ1-5	CASSATGPDNQPQHF
TRBV3-1	TRBJ1-2	CASSQARGHFNYGYTF
TRBV28	TRBJ2-2	CASSLRTPTGELFF
TRBV10-3	TRBJ1-5	CAISESTSGQGRPQHF
TRBV12-3/TRBV12-4	TRBJ2-7	CASPLAANPTLEQYF
TRBV4-2	TRBJ2-7	CASSQGTSDSYEQYF
TRBV9	TRBJ1-1	CASSVDGGGMNTEAFF
TRBV12-3/TRBV12-4	TRBJ2-2	CASHEWAGPTGELFF
TRBV29-1	TRBJ2-7	CSVWSGEGEQYF
TRBV29-1	TRBJ1-1	CSVQGQMNTEAFF
TRBV6-6	TRBJ2-7	CASSYSSSGRNYEQYF
TRBV10-3	TRBJ1-5	CAIRNEDNQPQHF
TRBV5-1	TRBJ2-7	CASSFGGVPYEQYF
TRBV2	TRBJ2-1	CASREKSGRYGEQFF
TRBV5-5	TRBJ2-5	CASSPLGGEETQYF
TRBV6-5	TRBJ2-7	CASSPRTSRYEQYF
TRBV21-1	TRBJ1-4	CASPPQSLFF
TRBV12-3/TRBV12-4	TRBJ1-2	CASSPGVSNYGYTF
TRBV12-3/TRBV12-4	TRBJ1-4	CASSSSSPTGKLFF
TRBV29-1	TRBJ1-3	CSVEDLNGPYGNAIYF
TRBV6-5	TRBJ1-1	CASRRTGTEAFF
TRBV7-8	TRBJ2-5	CASSLTGRGETQYF
TRBV18	TRBJ2-5	CASSPPGGYQETQYF
TRBV4-2	TRBJ2-3	CASSQTGTSGRNTDTQYF
TRBV12-3/TRBV12-4	TRBJ2-7	CASSYPGTSGSSYEQYF
TRBV29-1	TRBJ1-5	CSASTGTGYQPQHF
TRBV28	TRBJ2-7	CASRDRGAYEQYF
TRBV9	TRBJ2-1	CASSETTYNEQFF
TRBV6-1	TRBJ1-1	CATFLALATEAFF
TRBV24-1	TRBJ1-2	CATSDLWASSGYTF
TRBV7-2	TRBJ1-5	CASSWAVDITSNQPQHF
TRBV7-9	TRBJ2-7	CASSLEEAGPYEQYF